Here is one T cell receptor (beta chain) with its context. This clonotype was counted a few times. This receptor's antigen is unknown. Qualities for individual bases were not recorded, and no much larger clone is one base off. Spanning cysteine to phenylalanine, the CDR3 consists of 12 amino acids. Only CDR3 DNA is held: 36 bases, read in frame from base 1. Between the V and J ends, shortened by 4 bases and 4 bases respectively, the junction contains 8 bases. The germline V gene specifies SGHRS as CDR1 and YFSETQ as CDR2. Library preparation was by 5' RACE. TCRdb lists the instrument as Illumina HiSeq 2500. The second PCR ran for about 6 to 11 cycles and used a J-beta primer mix along with a sample-barcoded 5' primer. A unique molecular identifier was introduced onto each TCR beta cDNA molecule by a template-switch 5' adaptor carrying 12 random nucleotides. At least 2.5 million CDR3-containing paired-end reads were obtained from each sample. First-strand cDNA synthesis was performed from all RNA using the Mint cDNA synthesis kit, with priming by a TRBC-specific oligonucleotide. All cDNA was treated with uracil-DNA glycosylase and then went through a first 18-cycle PCR with the universal primers M1SS and BC2_uni_R. The study's processing was this. Each sample was normalized by randomly selecting 1 million high-quality reads, each carrying a distinct molecular identifier. Reads sharing molecular identifiers were discarded rather than binned into consensus sequences. MiTCR, set to a Q25 quality threshold and the strictest error-elimination algorithm, was used for CDR3 identification, clonotype clustering and error correction. A nonparametric unseen species model with Euler transformation was used to estimate lower-bound total TCR beta diversity. In-frame beta chains were kept once TCRdb had trimmed the public reads at Q25 with fastp and called clones with MiXCR. Each CDR3 protein appears once, grouped with its most common genes and DNA. These V and J calls originate from TCRdb's pipeline instead of the authors' own analysis. In this sample the table shows about 680,000 distinct CDR3 sequences, 45% to 50% of which occur a single time. Roughly 31% of the sample is held by the ten biggest clonotypes.

The data belong to a study of blood T cells in healthy people across ages (dated by TCRdb to about 2015). As for the study more broadly: In model experiments, template switching captured roughly one uniquely barcoded TCR beta cDNA molecule for every two T cells. The donors were divided into four age groups: young (average approximately 15 years), middle-aged (roughly 40), aged (about 61) and long-lived (82). Two additional independent replicas of 1 million unique cDNA reads from the same blood draw were analyzed for two donors (one aged 18 to 30 and one aged 80 or older). The study measured age-related changes in TCR beta repertoire diversity using deep sequencing normalized with unique cDNA molecular identifiers. Donors of different ages were randomly distributed across sequencing lanes to avoid experimental bias. Beyond this particular receptor, the publication reports: Observed TCR beta diversity per million T cells fell roughly linearly with age, and a significant reduction was already apparent by age roughly 40. Observed TCR beta diversity correlated strongly with the percentage of naive T cells measured by flow cytometry. The long-lived group showed more naive CD4+ T cells, fewer expanded clones and increased TCR diversity than the aged group, suggesting age selection. The CMV infection status of donors was not known, potentially confounding age-related changes in expanded clonotypes. Estimates of total diversity from one million sequenced T cells were regarded as lower bounds and underestimates. Because profiling used bulk unsorted PBMCs, naive and antigen-experienced compartments could not be compared conclusively.

Donors were under 40 systemically healthy Caucasian individuals from Russia aged roughly 6 to 95 years. Each donor gave around 9.9 milliliters of peripheral blood, collected into EDTA-treated Vacutainer tubes. Ficoll-Paque density-gradient centrifugation was used to isolate PBMCs, with at least 6 million per sample. Total RNA, at least 5 micrograms per sample, was extracted from PBMCs with Trizol reagent. The percentages of naive CD45RAhigh/CD27high T cells were determined by flow cytometry on a PBMC aliquot from every donor. Here the chain combines TRBV5-1 and TRBJ1-1; no D gene can be assigned with confidence. The origin of this receptor is a woman aged 55-69 years in good health. Sequences were obtained from blood. The DNA sequence follows: TGCGCCAGCAGCATGGCGGGCACTGAAGCTTTCTTT. It codes for CASSMAGTEAFF.